The source of this T cell receptor beta chain is a study of regulatory T cells in long-lasting Graves disease. General study results and limits: There was favoring of TRBV28, TRBJ1-2 and TRBJ2-5 in persistent disease. Between persistent patients, thousands of public clonotypes were shared, exceeding the 900 to 1,000 shared between new patients.

The germline CDR1 and CDR2 sequences are SGDLS and YYNGEE. J gave up 4 bases and V 0 bases, and 4 bases lay outside the gene matches. The CDR3 sequence is 15 residues long. HTBI primers from iRepertoire and Arm-PCR of CDR3 regions yielded the TCR beta libraries. TCRdb re-called the multiplex PCR reads with MiXCR, one entry per CDR3 protein. The data hold 300,000 to 400,000 distinct CDR3 sequences, with approximately 15% observed a single time. The time point denotes: newly diagnosed GD, antithyroid drugs for less than 3 months. After RNA was extracted from PBMCs, the TCR library was made from it. Remarks on this clonotype: Its target is unknown.

These data also formed part of another study, on T cells in Graves' hyperthyroidism and ophthalmopathy.

This receptor was taken from a man aged 35 to 55 with Graves disease. Sequencing was performed on peripheral blood mononuclear cells (PBMCs), taken at new diagnosis, from a patient treated with antithyroid drugs. The V gene is TRBV9, the J gene TRBJ2-3, with 8 bases identical to TRBD2. CDR3 region: CASSVGGGSPDTQYF. The CDR3 DNA is TGTGCCAGCAGCGTAGGCGGGGGGAGCCCAGATACGCAGTATTTT.